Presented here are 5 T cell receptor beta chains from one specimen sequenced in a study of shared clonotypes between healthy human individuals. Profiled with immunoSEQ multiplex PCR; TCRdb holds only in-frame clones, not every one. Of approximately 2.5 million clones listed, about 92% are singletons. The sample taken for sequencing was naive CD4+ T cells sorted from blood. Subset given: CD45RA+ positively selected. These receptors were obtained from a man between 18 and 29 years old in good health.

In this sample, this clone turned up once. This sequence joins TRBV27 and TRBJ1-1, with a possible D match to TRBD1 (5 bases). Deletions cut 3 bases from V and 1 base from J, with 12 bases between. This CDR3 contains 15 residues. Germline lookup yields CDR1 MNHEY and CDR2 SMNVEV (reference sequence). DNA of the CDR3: TGTGCCAGCAGTTTTGTCGGGGGGTCGAACACTGAAGCTTTCTTT. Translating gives CASSFVGGSNTEAFF.

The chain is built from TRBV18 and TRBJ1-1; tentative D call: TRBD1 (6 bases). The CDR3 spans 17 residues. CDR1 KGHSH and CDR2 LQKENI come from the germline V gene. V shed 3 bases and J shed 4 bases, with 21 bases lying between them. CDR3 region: CASSPLLGNRDVTEAFF. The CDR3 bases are TGTGCCAGCTCACCCCTTCTCGGGAACAGGGATGTCACTGAAGCTTTCTTT. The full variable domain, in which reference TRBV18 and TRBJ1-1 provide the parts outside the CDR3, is NAGVMQNPRHLVRRRGQEARLRCSPMKGHSHVYWYRQLPEEGLKFMVYLQKENIIDESGMPKERFSAEFPKEGPSILRIQQVVRGDSAAYFCASSPLLGNRDVTEAFFGQGTRLTVV.

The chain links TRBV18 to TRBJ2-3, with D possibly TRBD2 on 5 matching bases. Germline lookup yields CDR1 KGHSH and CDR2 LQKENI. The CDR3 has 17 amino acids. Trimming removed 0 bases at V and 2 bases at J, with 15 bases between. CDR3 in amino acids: CASSPPSPSRYTDTQYF. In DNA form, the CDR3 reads TGTGCCAGCTCACCACCGAGTCCTAGCCGATACACAGATACGCAGTATTTT. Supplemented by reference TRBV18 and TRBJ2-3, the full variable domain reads NAGVMQNPRHLVRRRGQEARLRCSPMKGHSHVYWYRQLPEEGLKFMVYLQKENIIDESGMPKERFSAEFPKEGPSILRIQQVVRGDSAAYFCASSPPSPSRYTDTQYFGPGTRLTVL.

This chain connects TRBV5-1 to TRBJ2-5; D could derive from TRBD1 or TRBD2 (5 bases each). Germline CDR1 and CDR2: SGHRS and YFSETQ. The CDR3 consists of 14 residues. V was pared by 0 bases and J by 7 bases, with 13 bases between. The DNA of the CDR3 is TGCGCCAGCAGCTTGGGACGGGACGACGGGACCCAGTACTTC. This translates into CASSLGRDDGTQYF. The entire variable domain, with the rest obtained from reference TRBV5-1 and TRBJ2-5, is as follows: KAGVTQTPRYLIKTRGQQVTLSCSPISGHRSVSWYQQTPGQGLQFLFEYFSETQRNKGNFPGRFSGRQFSNSRSEMNVSTLELGDSALYLCASSLGRDDGTQYFGPGTRLLVL.

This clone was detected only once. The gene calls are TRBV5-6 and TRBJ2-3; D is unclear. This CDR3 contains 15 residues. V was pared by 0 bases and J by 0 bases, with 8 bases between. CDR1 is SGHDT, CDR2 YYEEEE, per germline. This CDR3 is CASSLAVRSTDTQYF. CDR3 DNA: TGTGCCAGCAGCTTGGCCGTTCGTAGCACAGATACGCAGTATTTT.